Each of the 3 T cell receptor beta chains below was sequenced from the same sample in a study of T cell responses to AZD1222 COVID-19 vaccine. Sequenced by immunoSEQ multiplex PCR; TCRdb stores in-frame clones only, minus some. The sample holds roughly 130,000 clones, more than 85% seen once. Sequencing was performed on peripheral blood, taken 28 days after the second AZD1222 dose. These TCRs come from an adult who received the AZD1222 COVID-19 vaccine.

J is TRBJ1-1 and V is TRBV27; no definite D call. Trimming left V 8 bases short and J 5 bases short, with 12 bases between. The length of the CDR3 is 12 residues. In germline, CDR1 is MNHEY, CDR2 SMNVEV (reference sequence). CDR3 sequence reads: CASGERGTEAFF. DNA for the CDR3: TGTGCCAGCGGTGAGCGGGGTACTGAAGCTTTCTTT.

The sample holds a few counts of this clone. This chain connects TRBV6-5 to TRBJ2-2, with D maybe TRBD2 (5 bases). The CDR3 runs 13 residues. Per germline, CDR1 MNHEY and CDR2 SVGAGI. With 6 bases removed from V and 5 bases from J, the gap between germline ends came to 10 bases. The CDR3 sequence is CASSRTLTGELFF. Written as DNA, the CDR3 is TGTGCCAGCAGCAGGACTCTTACCGGGGAGCTGTTTTTT.

The chain combines TRBV5-1 with TRBJ1-5; D may be TRBD1 (6 bases). Trimming took off 5 bases at V and 3 bases at J, with 12 bases between the two ends. Germline V CDR1 and CDR2: SGHRS, YFSETQ. The CDR3 consists of 14 residues. The CDR3 DNA reads TGCGCCAGCAGTCCCGGACAGAACAATCAGCCCCAGCATTTT. This translates into CASSPGQNNQPQHF.